Below, one TCR beta chain is given with its context. Per germline, CDR1 LGHDT and CDR2 YNNKEL (reference sequence). The CDR3 totals 16 residues. The V gene lost 5 bases and the J gene lost 0 bases, with 14 bases spanning the gap. This record belongs to a study of control samples from healthy donors and cancer patients. Some clones are missing from TCRdb's copy, which holds only in-frame ones; the method was immunoSEQ multiplex PCR. The sample yields roughly 59,000 clones, roughly 90% seen once. The sequenced sample was PBMCs. V gene TRBV3-1 (or the pseudogene TRBV3-2) combines with J gene TRBJ2-1; TRBD1 or TRBD2 may be the D gene (5 bases each). The origin of this receptor is a man between 35 and 55 years old with colorectal cancer. DNA for the CDR3: TGTGCCAGCAGCGTCCCGGGACGGAGCTCCTACAATGAGCAGTTCTTC. As protein: CASSVPGRSSYNEQFF.